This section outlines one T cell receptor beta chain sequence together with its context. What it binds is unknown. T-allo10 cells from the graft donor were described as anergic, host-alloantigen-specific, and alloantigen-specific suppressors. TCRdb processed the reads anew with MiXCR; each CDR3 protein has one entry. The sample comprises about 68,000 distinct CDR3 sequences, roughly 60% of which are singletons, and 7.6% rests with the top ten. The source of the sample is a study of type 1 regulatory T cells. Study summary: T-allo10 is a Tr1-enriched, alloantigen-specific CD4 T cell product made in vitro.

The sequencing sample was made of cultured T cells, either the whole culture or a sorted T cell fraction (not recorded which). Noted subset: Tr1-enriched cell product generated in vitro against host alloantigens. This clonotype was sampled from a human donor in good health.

CDR3 sequence: CASSRQGATGELFF. CDR3 nucleotides: TGTGCCAGCAGTAGACAGGGGGCCACCGGGGAGCTGTTTTTT. V and J are TRBV6-5 and TRBJ2-2; TRBD1 matches 10 bases. Germline CDR1 reads MNHEY; CDR2 reads SVGAGI. There are 14 residues in the CDR3. V trimming: 5 bases; J trimming: 4 bases; junction bases outside the gene matches: 1.